This T cell receptor (beta chain) was identified during a study of T cells after yellow fever vaccination. Looking at the study overall: Preparing low-cell-number fractions relied on SMART-Seq v4 Ultra Low Input.

Points on this clonotype: As yet, its antigen is unknown.

UMIs were added to TCR cDNA along with a universal primer site when it was made by 5'RACE template switching. A single record per CDR3 protein comes from TCRdb applying MiXCR to the 5' RACE reads. Of some 240,000 distinct CDR3 sequences in the sample, roughly 5.6% were seen once. Study outcomes and limitations: Clones that expanded after primary vaccination mostly reappeared after the booster (nearly 98% CD4, 88% CD8).

This TCR came from a man aged 18 to 29 who received the YFV17D yellow fever vaccine. The sequenced sample was CD4+ T cells sorted from PBMCs, obtained on the day of the yellow fever booster vaccination.

The CDR3: CASSRGTGETGELFF. For the CDR3, the DNA is TGCGCCAGCAGCCGGGGGACAGGGGAGACCGGGGAGCTGTTTTTT. The rearrangement joins TRBV4-3 to TRBJ2-2; 10 nucleotides line up with TRBD1. The V gene's germline CDR1 is LGHNA and CDR2 YSLEER. The V segment lost 4 bases and the J segment 5 bases; nucleotides outside the gene matches: 4. This CDR3 has 15 residues.